This T cell receptor (beta chain) was profiled in a study of CD8+CD57+ T cells in acquired aplastic anemia. Background on the study: Sorted cells (CD4+ and CD8+) yielded DNA amounts that averaged about 3.1 ug. Study-wide findings and caveats: Found in both controls and patients were approximately 31 CD8+ CDR3 sequences.

Per germline, CDR1 SNHLY and CDR2 FYNNEI. The CDR3 totals 19 residues. According to the study, genomic DNA was the template for TCR beta VDJ and CDR3 profiling. Via MiXCR, TCRdb re-called the reads, giving one row per CDR3 protein. The sample shows 150,000 to 200,000 distinct CDR3 sequences, under 70% of them seen only once. With respect to this clonotype: Antigen: not known. At one end, the junction sequence differs from germline, possibly due to a read error.

The source of this sequence is a human donor with severe aplastic anemia or a healthy control (not recorded which). The chain couples TRBV2 to TRBJ2-7, with 11 positions matching TRBD1. The material sequenced was sorted CD4+, CD8+, or CD8+CD57+ T cells (not recorded which) from PBMCs. CDR3 nucleotide sequence: TGTGCCAGCAGTGAAGCGCTTCGACTAGGGACAGGGGGGAAATACGAGCAGCACTTC. Protein: CASSEALRLGTGGKYEQHF.